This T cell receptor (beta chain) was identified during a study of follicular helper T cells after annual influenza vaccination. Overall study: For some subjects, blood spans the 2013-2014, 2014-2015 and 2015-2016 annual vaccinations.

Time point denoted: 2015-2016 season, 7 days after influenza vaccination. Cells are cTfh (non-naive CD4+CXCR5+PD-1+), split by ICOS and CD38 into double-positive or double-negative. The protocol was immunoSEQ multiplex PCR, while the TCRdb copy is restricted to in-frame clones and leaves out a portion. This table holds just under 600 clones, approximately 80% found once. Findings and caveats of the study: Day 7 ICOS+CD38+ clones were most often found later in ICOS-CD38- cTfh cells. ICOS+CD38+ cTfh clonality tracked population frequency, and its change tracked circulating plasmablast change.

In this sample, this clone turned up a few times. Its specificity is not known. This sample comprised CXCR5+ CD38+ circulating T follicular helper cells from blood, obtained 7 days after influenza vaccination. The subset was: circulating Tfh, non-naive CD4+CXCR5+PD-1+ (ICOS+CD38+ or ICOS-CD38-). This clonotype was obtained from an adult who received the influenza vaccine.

CDR3: CASRPLGQGLETQYF. In nucleotides, the CDR3 is TGTGCCAGCAGGCCTCTCGGACAGGGGTTGGAGACCCAGTACTTC. The chain couples TRBV27 to TRBJ2-5; 9 positions match TRBD1. Germline V gene data show CDR1 as MNHEY and CDR2 as SMNVEV (reference sequence). The CDR3 consists of 15 residues. The J segment lost 5 bases and the V segment lost 6 bases, leaving 10 bases of the junction unmatched.